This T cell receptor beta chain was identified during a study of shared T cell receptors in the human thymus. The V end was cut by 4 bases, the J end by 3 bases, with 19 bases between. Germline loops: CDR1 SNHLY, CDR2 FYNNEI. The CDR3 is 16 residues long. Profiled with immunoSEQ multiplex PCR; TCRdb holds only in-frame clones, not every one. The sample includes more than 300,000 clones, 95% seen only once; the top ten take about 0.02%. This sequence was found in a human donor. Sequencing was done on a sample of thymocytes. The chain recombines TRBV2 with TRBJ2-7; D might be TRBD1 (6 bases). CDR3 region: CASSVKHRDTVYEQYF. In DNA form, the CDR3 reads TGTGCCAGCAGTGTAAAGCATAGGGACACTGTCTACGAGCAGTACTTC.